This record looks at one T cell receptor beta chain sequence and its context. Original handling: Counts of nucleated cells, estimated from reference gene primer amplification, were obtained. Produced via immunoSEQ multiplex PCR; TCRdb's table is partial and in-frame only. V, J and clone size reflect that table, while D and trimming were determined from the DNA. This sample carries approximately 150,000 clones, around three quarters of them seen once, and the ten largest clones take roughly 4.5%. This specimen belongs to a study of blood T cell repertoires in COVID-19. This CDR3 comprises 16 residues. V lost 5 bases to trimming and J lost 2 bases; unmatched junction nucleotides: 4. CDR1 is MNHEY, CDR2 SMNVEV, per germline (reference sequence).

This rearrangement joins TRBV27 to TRBJ2-6; 9 bases are a match to TRBD2. This TCR derives from a man between 60 and 75 years old with acute or convalescent COVID-19. What was sequenced was peripheral blood. The CDR3 DNA reads as TGTGCCAGCAGTCTCATAGCGGGAGCTGGGGCCAACGTCCTGACTTTC. It translates to CASSLIAGAGANVLTF. Together with reference TRBV27 and TRBJ2-6, the CDR3 gives the full variable domain: EAQVTQNPRYLITVTGKKLTVTCSQNMNHEYMSWYRQDPGLGLRQIYYSMNVEVTDKGDVPEGYKVSRKEKRNFPLILESPSPNQTSLYFCASSLIAGAGANVLTFGAGSRLTVL.